The next 26 T cell receptor beta chains were all read from a single sample in a study of cytomegalovirus exposure and HLA in healthy donors. Researchers ran the PCR with 60 Vbeta and 13 Jbeta primers. Libraries were prepared by immunoSEQ multiplex PCR; TCRdb keeps only in-frame clonotypes and omits some of them. This table has about 130,000 clones, around 67% appearing once. Sequencing was carried out using PBMCs. These receptors all come from a man aged 55 to 70 in good health and CMV-seropositive.

The rearrangement joins TRBV2 to TRBJ2-1, with 8 bases aligning to TRBD2. J gave up 6 bases and V 5 bases, and 15 bases lay outside the gene matches. The CDR3 extends over 17 amino acids. Looked up from germline, CDR1 is SNHLY and CDR2 is FYNNEI. The CDR3 is CASSKNPAGADGNEQFF. In DNA, the CDR3 is TGTGCCAGCAGTAAAAATCCAGCGGGGGCCGATGGCAATGAGCAGTTCTTC.

This clone was seen a few times. V usage is TRBV5-6 and J usage is TRBJ2-7, with 7 bases matching TRBD1. V was clipped by 6 bases and J by 3 bases; unmatched bases: 9. This CDR3 has 14 residues. Germline V gives CDR1 SGHDT, CDR2 YYEEEE. CDR3 residues: CASNPLRGNYEQYF. CDR3 in DNA: TGTGCCAGCAACCCCCTCAGGGGGAACTACGAGCAGTACTTC. The whole variable domain, filled in from reference TRBV5-6 and TRBJ2-7, reads DAGVTQSPTHLIKTRGQQVTLRCSPKSGHDTVSWYQQALGQGPQFIFQYYEEEERQRGNFPDRFSGHQFPNYSSELNVNALLLGDSALYLCASNPLRGNYEQYFGPGTRLTVT.

The chain employs TRBV30 and TRBJ2-5, with a weak D call TRBD2 (5 bases). Germline loops: CDR1 GTSNPN, CDR2 SVGIG (reference sequence). The CDR3 has 12 residues. V was trimmed by 3 bases and J by 5 bases, leaving 10 bases between them. The CDR3 nucleotides are TGTGCCTGGAGGCTGGGGAGCGAGACCCAGTACTTC. Its protein product is CAWRLGSETQYF.

V and J are TRBV5-1 and TRBJ2-6; no firm D call. The germline CDR1 and CDR2 sequences are SGHRS and YFSETQ. The CDR3 contains 16 residues. V shed 0 bases and J shed 3 bases, with 10 bases lying between them. This CDR3 is CASSLDGPGGANVLTF. CDR3 DNA: TGCGCCAGCAGCTTGGACGGCCCGGGTGGGGCCAACGTCCTGACTTTC.

V and J are TRBV19 and TRBJ2-5; D is perhaps TRBD1 (6 bases). CDR3 length: 13 residues. V was clipped by 8 bases and J by 2 bases, with 12 bases between them. Looked up from germline, CDR1 is LNHDA and CDR2 is SQIVND (reference sequence). The CDR3: CASQQGSQETQYF. The DNA of the CDR3 is TGTGCCAGTCAACAGGGTTCGCAAGAGACCCAGTACTTC.

This chain joins TRBV9 and TRBJ1-6, with D hard to call. Germline CDR1 reads SGDLS; CDR2 reads YYNGEE. The V end was cut by 4 bases, the J end by 8 bases, with 16 bases between. The CDR3 is made up of 15 amino acids. This chain's CDR3 is CASSFLGGLDSPLHF. CDR3 in DNA: TGTGCCAGCAGCTTCCTGGGCGGGTTGGATTCACCCCTCCACTTT.

The chain couples TRBV10-3 to TRBJ2-7; the match to TRBD2 covers 8 bases. Trimming at V came to 7 bases and at J to 3 bases, leaving 8 bases not matched to a gene. CDR3 length equals 14 residues. The V gene's germline CDR1 is ENHRY and CDR2 SYGVKD. As DNA, the CDR3 is TGTGCCATCAAGCCGGGAGGGGGTATCTACGAGCAGTACTTC. Translation gives CAIKPGGGIYEQYF.

The CDR3 DNA reads as TGTGCCAGCAGCTTAATGGGAACAGGGGCCCTCCGGGAGCAGTACTTC. Translating gives CASSLMGTGALREQYF. The chain joins TRBV7-3 to TRBJ2-7; TRBD1 agrees at 7 bases. Germline trimming cut 1 base from V and 7 bases from J; bases unmatched to any gene: 13. Germline CDR1 is SGHTA and CDR2 is FQGTGA. This CDR3 is 16 amino acids long.

The CDR3 loop reads CASSLETGGMYEQFF. The CDR3 region has the DNA TGTGCCAGCAGCTTAGAGACAGGGGGCATGTATGAGCAGTTCTTC. This chain connects TRBV11-2 to TRBJ2-1; 10 bases match TRBD1. V gave up 0 bases and J gave up 8 bases; unmatched junction bases: 4. The CDR3 is 15 residues long. The V gene's germline CDR1 is SGHAT and CDR2 FQNNGV.

The chain employs TRBV10-3 and TRBJ1-2; the match to TRBD1 covers 7 bases. With 4 bases clipped from V and 4 bases from J, the junction kept 6 bases outside the gene matches. Germline V gene sequence: CDR1 ENHRY, CDR2 SYGVKD. The CDR3 length is 14 residues. The CDR3 is CAISGQGDSYGYTF. In DNA form, the CDR3 reads TGTGCCATCAGTGGGCAGGGGGATTCCTATGGCTACACCTTC.

This clone was observed once. The rearrangement uses TRBV6-5 and TRBJ2-5; 8 bases map to TRBD1. Trimming took 6 bases from V and 3 from J; bases not matched to a gene: 3. This CDR3 region has 13 residues. Per germline, CDR1 MNHEY and CDR2 SVGAGI. In DNA, the CDR3 is TGTGCCAGCAGACCGACAGGGGAAGAGACCCAGTACTTC. Translated, it gives CASRPTGEETQYF.

The chain recombines TRBV11-2 with TRBJ2-3, with a weak D call TRBD2 (6 bases). CDR1 SGHAT and CDR2 FQNNGV come from the germline V gene. The V gene lost 6 bases and the J gene lost 6 bases, with 19 bases spanning the gap. The CDR3 length is 15 residues. The CDR3 is CASRLWGGLADTQYF. The CDR3 DNA reads TGTGCCAGCAGACTGTGGGGAGGTCTAGCCGATACGCAGTATTTT.

In its sample, this clone was seen once. The V and J genes are TRBV27 and TRBJ1-2; 9 positions match TRBD1. The CDR3 extends over 13 amino acids. Trimming at V came to 6 bases and at J to 9 bases, leaving 8 bases not matched to a gene. Per the germline V gene, CDR1 is MNHEY and CDR2 is SMNVEV (reference sequence). CDR3 region: CASSPGQGGSYTF. For the CDR3, the DNA is TGTGCCAGCAGCCCGGGACAGGGAGGGAGCTACACCTTC.

The CDR3 bases are TGTGCCAGTAGTCAGGCAGGGGCGAACACTGAAGCTTTCTTT. Residues: CASSQAGANTEAFF. This chain joins TRBV19 and TRBJ1-1, with D perhaps TRBD1 (6 bases). Trimming removed 5 bases at V and 1 base at J, with 11 bases between. Germline CDR1 reads LNHDA; CDR2 reads SQIVND (reference sequence). There are 14 residues in the CDR3.

This rearrangement joins TRBV30 to TRBJ1-3; D is unclear. Trimming removed 2 bases from V and 3 bases from J, with 11 bases in between. Germline V gene data show CDR1 as GTSNPN and CDR2 as SVGIG (reference sequence). This CDR3 is 14 amino acids long. CDR3 sequence reads: CAWSRGNDGNTIYF. The CDR3, as DNA: TGTGCCTGGAGTCGAGGGAACGATGGAAACACCATATATTTT.

This chain links TRBV6-1 with TRBJ2-3; 9 nucleotides agree with TRBD2. The CDR3 spans 14 residues. With V trimmed by 4 bases and J by 2 bases, 1 base remained unmatched. Germline CDR1 and CDR2: MNHNS and SASEGT. The CDR3 region is CASSVAGATDTQYF. The CDR3 DNA reads as TGTGCCAGCAGTGTAGCGGGAGCCACAGATACGCAGTATTTT.

The chain has TRBV19 and TRBJ2-7, with D possibly being TRBD1 (5 bases). V dropped 4 bases and J dropped 6 bases, with 13 bases sitting between them. Germline V gene lookup returns CDR1 LNHDA and CDR2 SQIVND (reference sequence). This CDR3 comprises 13 residues. The CDR3 sequence: CASSTRDSPEQYF. CDR3 sequence (DNA): TGTGCCAGTAGTACACGAGACAGTCCCGAGCAGTACTTC. The full variable domain, completed using reference TRBV19 and TRBJ2-7, is DGGITQSPKYLFRKEGQNVTLSCEQNLNHDAMYWYRQDPGQGLRLIYYSQIVNDFQKGDIAEGYSVSREKKESFPLTVTSAQKNPTAFYLCASSTRDSPEQYFGPGTRLTVT.

V gene TRBV5-6 combines with J gene TRBJ1-3; the D gene is possibly TRBD1 (6 bases). The ends were cut back, 0 bases at V and 1 base at J, with 8 bases in the middle. The germline CDR1 and CDR2 sequences are SGHDT and YYEEEE. The CDR3 consists of 15 residues. Here the CDR3 reads CASSLVQGSGNTIYF. The CDR3 DNA reads as TGTGCCAGCAGCTTGGTGCAGGGGTCTGGAAACACCATATATTTT.

This clone was observed a single time. This chain links TRBV11-2 with TRBJ2-5; D remains ambiguous. There are 13 residues in the CDR3. V was cut by 1 base and J by 2 bases, with 5 bases left in between. The germline CDR1 and CDR2 sequences are SGHAT and FQNNGV. This chain's CDR3 is CASSLARQETQYF. Written as DNA, the CDR3 is TGTGCCAGCAGCTTAGCGCGTCAAGAGACCCAGTACTTC. Drawing the rest from reference TRBV11-2 and TRBJ2-5, the complete variable domain is EAGVAQSPRYKIIEKRQSVAFWCNPISGHATLYWYQQILGQGPKLLIQFQNNGVVDDSQLPKDRFSAERLKGVDSTLKIQPAKLEDSAVYLCASSLARQETQYFGPGTRLLVL.

The chain has TRBV5-1 and TRBJ1-2; no clear D gene. The CDR3 spans 14 residues. Trimming cost V 4 bases and J 1 base, with 11 bases left between them. Germline CDR1 SGHRS, CDR2 YFSETQ. This chain's CDR3 is CASSLAPNNYGYTF. DNA of the CDR3: TGCGCCAGCAGCCTAGCACCGAATAACTATGGCTACACCTTC.

The chain uses TRBV29-1 and TRBJ1-1; D call uncertain. Germline CDR1 and CDR2: SQVTM and ANQGSEA. Trimming removed 5 bases at V and 1 base at J, with 11 bases between. The CDR3 is 13 amino acids. CDR3 DNA sequence: TGCAGCGTTTCGAGGGATAAGAACACTGAAGCTTTCTTT. Amino acid sequence: CSVSRDKNTEAFF.

The chain has TRBV6-1 and TRBJ2-5; D is possibly TRBD2 (6 bases). The CDR3 runs 13 residues. Germline CDR1 and CDR2: MNHNS and SASEGT. The V end was cut by 6 bases, the J end by 4 bases, with 12 bases between. The CDR3 DNA sequence: TGTGCCAGCAGGGTCGTGGGGGGAGAGACCCAGTACTTC. Amino acid sequence: CASRVVGGETQYF.

This chain uses TRBV7-2 with TRBJ1-1; no definite D call. Per germline, CDR1 SGHTA and CDR2 FQGNSA. With 3 bases removed from V and 8 bases from J, the gap between germline ends came to 13 bases. CDR3 length equals 13 residues. The CDR3 nucleotides read TGTGCCAGCAGCTTTGAGACTGGTCCCGAAGCTTTCTTT. This gives the protein CASSFETGPEAFF.

The chain uses TRBV11-2 and TRBJ1-6; 7 nucleotides align to TRBD1. The CDR3 covers 18 residues. V was pared by 0 bases and J by 5 bases, with 10 bases of the junction left unmatched. CDR1 and CDR2 (germline): SGHAT, FQNNGV. CDR3 sequence: CASSLDGGGVGDNSPLHF. As DNA, the CDR3 is TGTGCCAGCAGCTTAGATGGAGGGGGCGTAGGGGATAATTCACCCCTCCACTTT.

The chain is built from TRBV15 and TRBJ1-4; D remains unclear. The germline CDR1 and CDR2 sequences are LNHNV and YYDKDF (reference sequence). The CDR3 loop spans 16 amino acids. V dropped 2 bases and J dropped 7 bases, with 17 bases sitting between them. In nucleotides, the CDR3 is TGTGCCACCAGCAGACCCGACGAGGGAGGGATTGAAAAACTGTTTTTT. Its protein is CATSRPDEGGIEKLFF.

The rearrangement links TRBV6-6 to TRBJ2-3, with D maybe TRBD2 (5 bases). CDR1 and CDR2 from the germline V gene are MNHNY and SVGAGI (reference sequence). Between the trimmed V and J ends, which lost 0 bases and 6 bases, there was a span of 13 bases. CDR3 length: 15 amino acids. The CDR3: CASSYSGGVRDTQYF. The CDR3 DNA reads as TGTGCCAGCAGTTACTCTGGAGGAGTTCGGGATACGCAGTATTTT.